These 15 T cell receptor beta chains came from one sample sequenced in a study of cytomegalovirus exposure and HLA in healthy donors. Use of 60 Vbeta and 13 Jbeta primers characterized the PCR. The method was immunoSEQ multiplex PCR; TCRdb's version includes in-frame clones alone and lacks a portion of them. The profile covers 99,000 or so clones, with over 75% appearing a single time and roughly 8.6% taken by the ten largest. The sequencing sample was made of PBMCs. Source of these receptors: a middle-aged woman in good health and CMV-seropositive.

This clone was recorded only once. The CDR3 sequence: CASSPAGQWETQYF. DNA for the CDR3: TGTGCCAGCAGCCCCGCGGGCCAGTGGGAGACCCAGTACTTC. This chain uses TRBV5-4 with TRBJ2-5, with D possibly being TRBD2 (5 bases). Germline V gives CDR1 SGHNT, CDR2 YYREEE (reference sequence). This CDR3 has 14 residues. The V and J ends lost 4 bases and 5 bases respectively, with 15 bases between them.

The chain carries TRBV2 and TRBJ2-3; D might be TRBD2 (6 bases). The CDR3 length is 14 residues. Germline V CDR1 and CDR2: SNHLY, FYNNEI. V was shortened by 6 bases and J by 4 bases, with 14 bases between the two germline ends. CDR3 nucleotide sequence: TGTGCCAGCAGCCCGCAGACTAGGTCAGATACGCAGTATTTT. This sequence encodes CASSPQTRSDTQYF.

This clone occurred a few times. This chain connects TRBV4-1 to TRBJ2-5; 10 nucleotides align to TRBD2. Germline assignment: CDR1 MGHRA and CDR2 YSYEKL. The CDR3 consists of 16 residues. The V gene end was trimmed by 1 base and the J gene end by 6 bases; junction bases not matched to a gene: 8. This CDR3 reads CASSQGPSGGTKTQYF. CDR3 sequence (DNA): TGCGCCAGCAGCCAAGGACCTAGCGGGGGAACGAAGACCCAGTACTTC.

The chain combines TRBV7-9 with TRBJ2-5, with TRBD1 as a possible D gene (5 bases). The germline V and J ends were trimmed by 8 bases and 4 bases, with 20 bases remaining between them. Germline CDR1 reads SEHNR; CDR2 reads FQNEAQ (reference sequence). This CDR3 has 15 amino acids. In nucleotides, the CDR3 is TGTGCCAGCGCTTTCATGGGGCAGGTTGGAGAGACCCAGTACTTC. It encodes CASAFMGQVGETQYF.

In nucleotides, the CDR3 is TGTGCCAGCAGTTACCGACGGGGGAAAAATCAGCCCCAGCATTTT. It encodes CASSYRRGKNQPQHF. The V gene is TRBV28, the J gene TRBJ1-5; a possible D gene is TRBD1 (5 bases). V was clipped by 4 bases and J by 4 bases, with 14 bases between them. Germline V lookup: CDR1 MDHEN, CDR2 SYDVKM. CDR3 length: 15 residues.

This chain connects TRBV11-3 to TRBJ2-2; D is perhaps TRBD2 (5 bases). CDR1 SGHNT and CDR2 YENEEA come from the germline V gene. This CDR3 has 13 amino acids. The V gene lost 9 bases and the J gene lost 2 bases, with 10 bases spanning the gap. The CDR3 bases are TGTGCCAGTAGTGGGAGAAACACCGGGGAGCTGTTTTTT. It yields the protein CASSGRNTGELFF.

This chain links TRBV5-1 with TRBJ2-3; 10 bases agree with TRBD2. The CDR3 totals 17 residues. After removal of 0 bases from V and 0 bases from J, the junction contained 4 bases not matched to a gene. Germline V lookup: CDR1 SGHRS, CDR2 YFSETQ. The chain's CDR3 is CASSLDQAGGSTDTQYF. CDR3 DNA: TGCGCCAGCAGCTTGGACCAAGCGGGAGGGAGCACAGATACGCAGTATTTT.

The V call is TRBV5-1, the J call TRBJ1-4; 8 bases align to TRBD1. Germline loops: CDR1 SGHRS, CDR2 YFSETQ. The CDR3 consists of 19 residues. V dropped 4 bases and J dropped 4; count of bases not matched to a gene: 18. Here the CDR3 DNA reads TGCGCCAGCAGCCTTAACTTGCGACAGGGGCAGGGGGGTAATGAAAAACTGTTTTTT. As protein: CASSLNLRQGQGGNEKLFF.

This chain connects TRBV5-1 to TRBJ2-2; 10 nucleotides match TRBD2. Germline V gene data show CDR1 as SGHRS and CDR2 as YFSETQ. The CDR3 contains 19 residues. J gave up 2 bases and V 5 bases, and 15 bases lay outside the gene matches. This CDR3 reads CASRSPIAGGLLNTGELFF. The CDR3 coding sequence is TGCGCCAGCAGGTCCCCAATAGCGGGAGGACTCCTAAACACCGGGGAGCTGTTTTTT.

In this sample, this clone turned up a few times. The chain couples TRBV6-1 to TRBJ2-7; TRBD2 aligns across 14 bases. This CDR3 is 18 amino acids long. V trimming: 2 bases; J trimming: 4 bases; junction bases outside the gene matches: 10. Per the germline V gene, CDR1 is MNHNS and CDR2 is SASEGT. The CDR3: CASSEHRPGLAGVYEQYF. CDR3 nucleotide sequence: TGTGCCAGCAGTGAACACAGGCCGGGACTAGCGGGAGTGTACGAGCAGTACTTC.

This sequence joins TRBV21-1 and TRBJ2-3; TRBD2, the table's D call, lacks a check against the DNA. TRBV21-1 is deemed a pseudogene. The CDR3 totals 18 residues. The DNA for the CDR3 is TGTGCCAGCAGCAAAGCCCCTGGCGGGACCCTTAGCACAGATACGCAGTATTTT. Protein sequence: CASSKAPGGTLSTDTQYF.

This clone was seen a handful of times. This chain joins TRBV28 and TRBJ1-5; 7 positions match TRBD1. This CDR3 comprises 16 residues. Trimming at V came to 5 bases and at J to 3 bases, leaving 10 bases not matched to a gene. In germline, CDR1 is MDHEN, CDR2 SYDVKM. The CDR3 here is CASSLTTGVSNQPQHF. Written as DNA, the CDR3 is TGTGCCAGCAGTCTAACAACAGGGGTCTCCAATCAGCCCCAGCATTTT. Based on the CDR3 plus reference TRBV28 and TRBJ1-5, the full variable domain is DVKVTQSSRYLVKRTGEKVFLECVQDMDHENMFWYRQDPGLGLRLIYFSYDVKMKEKGDIPEGYSVSREKKERFSLILESASTNQTSMYLCASSLTTGVSNQPQHFGDGTRLSIL.

The rearrangement links TRBV7-9 to TRBJ2-2; D is perhaps TRBD1 (6 bases). V was clipped by 6 bases and J by 0 bases, with 17 bases between them. Germline values: CDR1 SEHNR, CDR2 FQNEAQ (reference sequence). The CDR3 consists of 17 residues. The CDR3 DNA follows: TGTGCCAGCAGACCGAGACTCGGGACATCGAACACCGGGGAGCTGTTTTTT. This translates into CASRPRLGTSNTGELFF.

This clone was detected only a few times. The chain joins TRBV27 to TRBJ2-3; TRBD1 matches 7 bases. The length of the CDR3 is 15 residues. Germline V gives CDR1 MNHEY, CDR2 SMNVEV (reference sequence). Unmatched junction bases numbered 8, after V lost 5 bases and J lost 3 bases. The CDR3, as DNA: TGTGCCAGCAGTGCCGACAGGGACGTAACAGATACGCAGTATTTT. Translating gives CASSADRDVTDTQYF.

The rearrangement uses TRBV5-1 and TRBJ2-5, with TRBD1 matching over 7 bases. The V gene end was trimmed by 4 bases and the J gene end by 4 bases; junction bases not matched to a gene: 10. The germline V gene encodes CDR1 SGHRS and CDR2 YFSETQ. The CDR3 sequence is 15 residues long. The CDR3 bases are TGCGCCAGCAGCCCTCCGGGACAGACGGGAGAGACCCAGTACTTC. Residues: CASSPPGQTGETQYF.